The 28 T cell receptor beta chains below were found in one sample sequenced in a study of T cell repertoires in cytomegalovirus infection. TCRdb reanalysed the reads using MiXCR and keeps one entry per CDR3 protein. The sample gives approximately 150,000 distinct CDR3 sequences, under 8% of which show up once; more than 15% is in the top ten. The sequenced sample consisted of PBMCs. Receptors originate from a human donor in good health (CMV status not recorded). Some clones in this sample may be carry-over from other donors' samples.

Ten or more counts support this clonotype. The chain is built from TRBV3-1 and TRBJ2-7; D gene ambiguous. This CDR3 has 15 amino acids. Germline V lookup: CDR1 LGHDT, CDR2 YNNKEL (reference sequence). V lost 1 base and J 0 bases, leaving 10 bases between the germline ends. Here the CDR3 reads CASSQGTESSYEQYF. The DNA of the CDR3 is TGTGCCAGCAGCCAAGGGACGGAAAGCTCCTACGAGCAGTACTTC.

This clonotype was recorded at least ten times. The gene calls are TRBV7-2 and TRBJ2-3; no firm D call. Trimming took off 1 base at V and 9 bases at J, with 11 bases between the two ends. CDR3 length equals 13 residues. In germline, CDR1 is SGHTA, CDR2 FQGNSA. The CDR3 DNA reads TGTGCCAGCAGCTTAGGGGGTTCACCGACGCAGTATTTT. This codes for CASSLGGSPTQYF.

This clonotype was picked up many times. The rearrangement links TRBV7-3 to TRBJ1-2; TRBD1 agrees at 9 bases. CDR1 is SGHTA, CDR2 FQGTGA, per germline. This CDR3 region has 14 residues. V lost 5 bases to trimming and J lost 1 base; unmatched junction nucleotides: 2. The DNA for the CDR3 is TGTGCCAGCAGCGCGACAGGGGGTAACTATGGCTACACCTTC. It yields the protein CASSATGGNYGYTF.

There are a few counts of this clonotype. This chain joins TRBV18 and TRBJ2-2; 7 bases are a match to TRBD1. Looked up from germline, CDR1 is KGHSH and CDR2 is LQKENI. The CDR3 spans 18 residues. V trimming: 2 bases; J trimming: 4 bases; junction bases outside the gene matches: 13. Here the CDR3 reads CASSPGRGRRFFTGELFF. For the CDR3, the DNA is TGTGCCAGCTCACCAGGAAGGGGGCGTCGATTCTTCACCGGGGAGCTGTTTTTT.

The sample holds many counts of this clonotype. V gene TRBV6-2 or TRBV6-3 combines with J gene TRBJ1-1; weak D call: TRBD1 (5 bases). The CDR3 is 13 residues long. Germline-derived CDR1 and CDR2 are MNHEY and SVGEGT. V was shortened by 6 bases and J by 0 bases, with 8 bases between the two germline ends. The CDR3 DNA is TGTGCCAGCAGAGGACAACTGAACACTGAAGCTTTCTTT. Its protein product is CASRGQLNTEAFF.

This clonotype was recorded many times. This chain joins TRBV3-1 and TRBJ2-5; weak D call: TRBD2 (5 bases). V dropped 0 bases and J dropped 9 bases, with 17 bases sitting between them. This CDR3 comprises 15 residues. From germline, CDR1 is LGHDT and CDR2 YNNKEL (reference sequence). CDR3 coding DNA: TGTGCCAGCAGCCAAGATGAGAGGGCCCGGCGGGCCCAGTACTTC. This encodes CASSQDERARRAQYF.

The sample holds many counts of this clonotype. The chain couples TRBV7-3 to TRBJ1-1; D uncertain. CDR3 length: 14 amino acids. V shed 3 bases and J shed 0 bases, with 8 bases lying between them. Per germline, CDR1 SGHTA and CDR2 FQGTGA. The CDR3 region has the DNA TGTGCCAGCAGCTTGCAAAACATGAACACTGAAGCTTTCTTT. Translated: CASSLQNMNTEAFF.

This chain links TRBV2 with TRBJ1-2; D is perhaps TRBD1 (5 bases). The CDR3 has 17 residues. The V gene's germline CDR1 is SNHLY and CDR2 FYNNEI. Trimming took 6 bases from V and 3 from J, leaving 23 bases between them. The DNA for the CDR3 is TGTGCCAGCAGGCCACTAGGGACCGGGGGGATCTACTATGGCTACACCTTC. It codes for CASRPLGTGGIYYGYTF.

This clonotype was seen more than once but under ten times. The chain recombines TRBV2 with TRBJ1-1; D ambiguous. This CDR3 has 14 residues. Trimming removed 0 bases at V and 5 bases at J, with 10 bases between. Looked up from germline, CDR1 is SNHLY and CDR2 is FYNNEI. CDR3 sequence (DNA): TGTGCCAGCAGTGAAGCGGCTGACGTGACTGAAGCTTTCTTT. The encoded protein is CASSEAADVTEAFF.

This clonotype was detected many times. The CDR3 nucleotides are TGTGCCAGCGTCAACGTCCCCGTCGGGGGGTATGGCTACACCTTC. Its translation: CASVNVPVGGYGYTF. The chain employs TRBV2 and TRBJ1-2; TRBD1 might be the D (5 bases). CDR1 is SNHLY, CDR2 FYNNEI, per germline. The CDR3 spans 15 residues. With 8 bases removed from V and 5 bases from J, the gap between germline ends came to 21 bases. Variable domain in full (rest from reference TRBV2 and TRBJ1-2): EPEVTQTPSHQVTQMGQEVILRCVPISNHLYFYWYRQILGQKVEFLVSFYNNEISEKSEIFDDQFSVERPDGSNFTLKIRSTKLEDSAMYFCASVNVPVGGYGYTFGSGTRLTVV.

Concerning this clonotype itself: A junction end diverges from the germline sequence, so it may reflect a read error. V gene TRBV7-2 combines with J gene TRBJ1-1, with 10 bases that match TRBD1. This CDR3 comprises 15 residues. The germline V gene has CDR1 SGHTA and CDR2 FQGNSA. The CDR3 loop reads CASSNGQGVNTEAFF. In DNA, the CDR3 is TGTGCCAGCAGCAACGGACAGGGGGTGAATACTGAAGCTTTCTTT.

This clonotype was detected ten times or more. The CDR3 spells CASSPRTATSGGTDTQYF. Here the CDR3 DNA reads TGCGCCAGCAGCCCGAGAACCGCGACTAGCGGGGGCACAGATACGCAGTATTTT. The V and J genes are TRBV5-1 and TRBJ2-3; 11 bases match TRBD2. There are 18 residues in the CDR3. Germline trimming cut 4 bases from V and 1 base from J; bases unmatched to any gene: 11. The germline CDR1 and CDR2 sequences are SGHRS and YFSETQ.

This clonotype showed up many times. The chain uses TRBV7-2 and TRBJ1-3; 7 bases are shared with TRBD1. V was clipped by 5 bases and J by 7 bases; unmatched bases: 5. Germline V gives CDR1 SGHTA, CDR2 FQGNSA. The CDR3 loop spans 13 amino acids. As DNA, the CDR3 is TGTGCCAGCAGCCCTGACAGGGTTAACACCATATATTTT. The encoded protein is CASSPDRVNTIYF.

Ten or more counts support this clonotype. The V and J genes are TRBV7-2 and TRBJ2-3; TRBD2 is a possible D gene (7 bases). The CDR3 extends over 17 amino acids. The V gene lost 0 bases and the J gene lost 12 bases, with 25 bases spanning the gap. The germline V gene has CDR1 SGHTA and CDR2 FQGNSA. This CDR3 reads CASSLAGVGAGESYQYF. In DNA, the CDR3 is TGTGCCAGCAGCTTAGCGGGGGTGGGGGCGGGGGAAAGTTATCAGTATTTT. The full variable domain, rest sourced from reference TRBV7-2 and TRBJ2-3, is GAGVSQSPSNKVTEKGKDVELRCDPISGHTALYWYRQSLGQGLEFLIYFQGNSAPDKSGLPSDRFSAERTGGSVSTLTIQRTQQEDSAVYLCASSLAGVGAGESYQYFGPGTRLTVL.

Remarks on this clonotype: A much more abundant neighbour one base away suggests this may be a read error. The CDR3 DNA is TGTGCCAGCGGCGCCCGTGGGGCGGGCTCTCAGCCCCAGCATTTT. Its translation: CASGARGAGSQPQHF. The gene calls are TRBV7-6 and TRBJ1-5; the D gene is possibly TRBD1 (5 bases). The CDR3 totals 15 residues. Trimming left V 8 bases short and J 6 bases short, with 20 bases between. Germline V gene data show CDR1 as SGHVS and CDR2 as FNYEAQ.

Ten or more counts support this clonotype. The chain carries TRBV29-1 and TRBJ2-7; 7 nucleotides align to TRBD1. Germline assignment: CDR1 SQVTM and CDR2 ANQGSEA. CDR3 length: 12 amino acids. V trimming: 5 bases; J trimming: 2 bases; junction bases outside the gene matches: 3. The CDR3 DNA reads TGCAGCGTTCGGACAGGACCCTACGAGCAGTACTTC. This sequence encodes CSVRTGPYEQYF.

This clonotype appeared many times. This chain links TRBV28 with TRBJ2-3; 10 bases agree with TRBD2. V dropped 6 bases and J dropped 1; count of bases not matched to a gene: 4. The germline V gene has CDR1 MDHEN and CDR2 SYDVKM. CDR3 length equals 15 residues. CDR3 amino acids: CASSPSGGGTDTQYF. CDR3 nucleotides: TGTGCCAGCAGCCCTAGCGGGGGCGGCACAGATACGCAGTATTTT. Drawing the rest from reference TRBV28 and TRBJ2-3, the complete variable domain is DVKVTQSSRYLVKRTGEKVFLECVQDMDHENMFWYRQDPGLGLRLIYFSYDVKMKEKGDIPEGYSVSREKKERFSLILESASTNQTSMYLCASSPSGGGTDTQYFGPGTRLTVL.

In its sample, this clonotype was seen a few times. The chain combines TRBV20-1 with TRBJ1-5; tentative D call: TRBD1 (5 bases). The germline V gene encodes CDR1 DFQATT and CDR2 SNEGSKA (reference sequence). Trimming shortened V by 0 bases and J by 3 bases, and 6 bases separated the two germline ends. There are 13 residues in the CDR3. The CDR3 DNA is TGCAGTGCTAGAGAGGACACCAATCAGCCCCAGCATTTT. Its protein is CSAREDTNQPQHF.

This clonotype was seen ten or more times. The rearrangement links TRBV11-1 to TRBJ2-5, with D hard to call. Germline lookup yields CDR1 SGHAT and CDR2 FQDESV (reference sequence). This CDR3 comprises 13 residues. The ends were cut back, 3 bases at V and 2 bases at J, with 7 bases in the middle. CDR3 DNA: TGTGCCAGCAGCTTGAGCAGACAAGAGACCCAGTACTTC. Translating gives CASSLSRQETQYF. The full variable domain, with the rest looked up from reference TRBV11-1 and TRBJ2-5, is EAEVAQSPRYKITEKSQAVAFWCDPISGHATLYWYRQILGQGPELLVQFQDESVVDDSQLPKDRFSAERLKGVDSTLKIQPAELGDSAMYLCASSLSRQETQYFGPGTRLLVL.

V is TRBV6-1 and J is TRBJ1-1; 8 bases line up with TRBD1. The V gene end was trimmed by 6 bases and the J gene end by 3 bases; junction bases not matched to a gene: 6. The CDR3 totals 14 residues. From germline, CDR1 is MNHNS and CDR2 SASEGT. The CDR3, as DNA: TGTGCCAGCAGAGAGACAGGGGTAGACACTGAAGCTTTCTTT. Protein: CASRETGVDTEAFF.

A few counts support this clonotype. V is TRBV6-2 or TRBV6-3 and J is TRBJ1-5; possible D gene TRBD1, 6 bases. Germline V CDR1 and CDR2: MNHEY, SVGEGT. V lost 4 bases and J lost 4, with 14 bases in between. This CDR3 has 15 residues. The CDR3 loop reads CASSWQGYKNQPQHF. The CDR3, as DNA: TGTGCCAGCAGTTGGCAGGGGTACAAGAATCAGCCCCAGCATTTT.

This clonotype has ten or more counts. V gene TRBV7-6 combines with J gene TRBJ1-3; D call uncertain. The germline V gene has CDR1 SGHVS and CDR2 FNYEAQ. There are 16 residues in the CDR3. The V and J ends lost 5 bases and 0 bases respectively, with 14 bases between them. CDR3 in amino acids: CASSPEVTSSGNTIYF. The DNA of the CDR3 is TGTGCCAGCAGCCCCGAGGTGACAAGCTCTGGAAACACCATATATTTT.

This clonotype was recorded a few times. The chain combines TRBV14 with TRBJ2-2; TRBD2 matches 8 bases. The CDR3 loop spans 15 amino acids. Germline CDR1 is SGHDN and CDR2 is FVKESK. V was clipped by 3 bases and J by 5 bases; unmatched bases: 5. The CDR3 DNA is TGTGCCAGCAGCCATCGGGGGGGTCTTACCGGGGAGCTGTTTTTT. Protein sequence: CASSHRGGLTGELFF.

Points on this clonotype: The conserved closing phenylalanine or tryptophan is absent in this CDR3, likely reflecting a read error. The chain combines TRBV29-1 with TRBJ2-5; tentatively, D is TRBD1 or TRBD2 (5 bases each). Germline V CDR1 and CDR2: SQVTM, ANQGSEA. Trimming removed 4 bases at V and 5 bases at J, with 17 bases between. CDR3 length equals 14 residues. For the CDR3, the DNA is TGCAGCGTTGGGACCGGGACCGTGCTTGAGACCCAGTACTAC. This sequence encodes CSVGTGTVLETQYY.

This clonotype was observed many times. The chain has TRBV7-2 and TRBJ1-2, with 9 bases that match TRBD1. CDR3 size: 16 residues. Germline V gene sequence: CDR1 SGHTA, CDR2 FQGNSA. V lost 6 bases, J lost 7 bases, and 15 bases stayed unmatched. The DNA of the CDR3 is TGTGCCAGCAGTAAGAGCGGGACAGGGTACGTCTTTGGCTACACCTTC. Translation: CASSKSGTGYVFGYTF.

This chain joins TRBV28 and TRBJ1-2, with 11 bases aligning to TRBD1. CDR1 and CDR2 (germline): MDHEN, SYDVKM. The CDR3 extends over 15 amino acids. The CDR3 region has the DNA TGTGCGCACGGGACAGGGGGAGGCCCTAACTATGGCTACACCTTC. This encodes CAHGTGGGPNYGYTF.

This clonotype was picked up many times. This chain uses TRBV6-1 with TRBJ1-2; a possible D gene is TRBD1 (6 bases). This CDR3 region has 17 residues. Germline V gives CDR1 MNHNS, CDR2 SASEGT. V was pared by 5 bases and J by 8 bases, with 27 bases between. The CDR3 here is CASSFTPPGGRHVGYTF. The CDR3 DNA is TGTGCCAGCAGTTTCACCCCCCCCGGGGGGCGTCACGTAGGCTACACCTTC.

The chain is built from TRBV7-9 and TRBJ1-6; no reliable D call. Germline V lookup: CDR1 SEHNR, CDR2 FQNEAQ (reference sequence). The length of the CDR3 is 13 residues. The DNA for the CDR3 is TGTGCTCACGGCAGCCCCCCTAATTCACCCCTCCACTTT. Translation: CAHGSPPNSPLHF.